Sequencing of this TCR beta chain was carried out in a study of CD4 T cells in relation to SARS-CoV-2 and coronaviruses. Across the whole study: TCR beta CDR3s were sequenced after roughly eleven-day antigen culture of PBMCs.

Study-wide results and caveats: According to naive versus memory sequencing, detected responses are memory recall, not newly primed.

Naive or memory CD4+ cells were cultured 1:1 with T cell-depleted PBMCs plus CEF. Trimming pared 4 bases from V and 4 bases from J, leaving 15 bases between. CDR3 length equals 15 residues. Germline V gene sequence: CDR1 SGHRS, CDR2 YFSETQ. Notes on this clone: What it binds is unknown.

Data came from immunoSEQ multiplex PCR; TCRdb stores just in-frame clones and leaves some out. The data contain roughly 43,000 clones, roughly 87% of them seen just once; the ten biggest clones take up under 1.5%. The chain carries TRBV5-1 and TRBJ1-3, with TRBD1 as a possible D gene (6 bases). The sequence was collected from an adult with COVID-19. The sequencing sample was made of naive CD4+ T cells from PBMCs, cultured in vitro. Subset of the sample: naive CD4+ T cells isolated by negative enrichment. The CDR3 DNA follows: TGCGCCAGCAGCGTTAAACAGGGTTCAGGAAACACCATATATTTT. It translates to CASSVKQGSGNTIYF.